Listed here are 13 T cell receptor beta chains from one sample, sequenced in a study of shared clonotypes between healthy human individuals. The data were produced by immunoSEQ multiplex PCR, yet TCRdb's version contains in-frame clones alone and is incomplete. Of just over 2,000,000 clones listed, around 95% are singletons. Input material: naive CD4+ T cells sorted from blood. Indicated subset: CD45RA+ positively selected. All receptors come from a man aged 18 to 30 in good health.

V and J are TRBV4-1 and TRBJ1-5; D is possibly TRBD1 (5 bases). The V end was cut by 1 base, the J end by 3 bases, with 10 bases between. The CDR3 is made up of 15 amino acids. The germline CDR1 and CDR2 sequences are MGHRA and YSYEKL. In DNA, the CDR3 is TGCGCCAGCAGCCAAGGACGGGGGGTCAATCAGCCCCAGCATTTT. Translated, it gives CASSQGRGVNQPQHF.

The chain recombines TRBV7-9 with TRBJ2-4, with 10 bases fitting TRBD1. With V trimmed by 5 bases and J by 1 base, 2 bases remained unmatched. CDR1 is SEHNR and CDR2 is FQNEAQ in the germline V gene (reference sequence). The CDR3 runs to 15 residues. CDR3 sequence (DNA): TGTGCCAGCAGCCCGGGACAGGGGGCCAAAAACATTCAGTACTTC. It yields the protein CASSPGQGAKNIQYF.

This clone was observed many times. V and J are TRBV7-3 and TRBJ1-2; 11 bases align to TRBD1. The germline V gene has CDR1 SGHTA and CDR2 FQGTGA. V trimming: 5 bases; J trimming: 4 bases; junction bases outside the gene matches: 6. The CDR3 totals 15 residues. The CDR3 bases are TGTGCCAGCAGCCGAGACGGGACAGGGGGCTATGGCTACACCTTC. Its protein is CASSRDGTGGYGYTF.

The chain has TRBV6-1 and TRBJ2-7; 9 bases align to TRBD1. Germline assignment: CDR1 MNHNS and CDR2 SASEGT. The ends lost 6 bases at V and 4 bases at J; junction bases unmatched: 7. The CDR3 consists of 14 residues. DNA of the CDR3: TGTGCCAGCAGCTCCGGGACAGGGTGGTACGAGCAGTACTTC. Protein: CASSSGTGWYEQYF.

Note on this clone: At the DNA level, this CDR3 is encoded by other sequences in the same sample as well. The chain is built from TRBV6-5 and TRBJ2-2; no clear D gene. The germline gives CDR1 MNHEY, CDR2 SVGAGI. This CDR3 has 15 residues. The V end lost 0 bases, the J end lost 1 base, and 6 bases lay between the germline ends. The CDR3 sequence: CASSYSNLNTGELFF. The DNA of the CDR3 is TGTGCCAGCAGTTACTCGAACTTGAACACCGGGGAGCTGTTTTTT.

The CDR3 region has the DNA TGTGCCAGCAGCTTATCTGGGACAGGGGGCCCCTATGGCTACACCTTC. It codes for CASSLSGTGGPYGYTF. This sequence joins TRBV7-2 and TRBJ1-2; TRBD1 agrees at 12 bases. This CDR3 comprises 16 residues. The V segment lost 2 bases and the J segment 4 bases; nucleotides outside the gene matches: 5. Germline CDR1 and CDR2: SGHTA and FQGNSA.

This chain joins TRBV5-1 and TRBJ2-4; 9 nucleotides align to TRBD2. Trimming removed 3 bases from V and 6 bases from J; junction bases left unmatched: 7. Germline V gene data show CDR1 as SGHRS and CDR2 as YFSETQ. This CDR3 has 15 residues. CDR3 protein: CASSSPGAGGNIQYF. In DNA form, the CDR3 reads TGCGCCAGCAGCTCCCCAGGAGCGGGGGGAAACATTCAGTACTTC.

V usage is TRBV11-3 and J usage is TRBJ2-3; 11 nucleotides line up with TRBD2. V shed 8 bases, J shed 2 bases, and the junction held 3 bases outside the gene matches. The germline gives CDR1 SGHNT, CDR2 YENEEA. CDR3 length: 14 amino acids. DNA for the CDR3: TGTGCCAGCGCTAGCGGGGGGCCCACAGATACGCAGTATTTT. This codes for CASASGGPTDTQYF.

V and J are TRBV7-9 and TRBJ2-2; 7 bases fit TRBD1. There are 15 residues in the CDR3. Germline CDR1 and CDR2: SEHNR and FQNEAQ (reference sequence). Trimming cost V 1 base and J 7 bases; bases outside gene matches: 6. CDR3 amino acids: CASSLETGMNGELFF. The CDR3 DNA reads TGTGCCAGCAGCTTAGAGACAGGGATGAACGGGGAGCTGTTTTTT.

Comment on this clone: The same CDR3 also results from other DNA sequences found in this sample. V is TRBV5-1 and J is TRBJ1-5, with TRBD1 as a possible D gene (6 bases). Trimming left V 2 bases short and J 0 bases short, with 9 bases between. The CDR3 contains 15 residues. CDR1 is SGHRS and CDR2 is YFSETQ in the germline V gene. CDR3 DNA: TGCGCCAGCAGCTTAGCAGGGGATAGCAATCAGCCCCAGCATTTT. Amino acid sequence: CASSLAGDSNQPQHF.

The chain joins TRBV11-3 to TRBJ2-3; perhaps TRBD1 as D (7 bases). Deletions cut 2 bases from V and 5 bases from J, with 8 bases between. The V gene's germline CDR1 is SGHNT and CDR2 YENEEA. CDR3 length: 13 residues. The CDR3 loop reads CASSLQGGDTQYF. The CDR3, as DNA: TGTGCCAGCAGCTTACAGGGGGGAGATACGCAGTATTTT.

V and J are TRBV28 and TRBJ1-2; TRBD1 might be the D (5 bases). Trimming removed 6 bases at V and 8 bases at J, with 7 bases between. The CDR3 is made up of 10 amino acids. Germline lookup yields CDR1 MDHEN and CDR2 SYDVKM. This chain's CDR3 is CASRRGGYTF. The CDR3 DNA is TGTGCCAGCAGGAGGGGCGGCTACACCTTC.

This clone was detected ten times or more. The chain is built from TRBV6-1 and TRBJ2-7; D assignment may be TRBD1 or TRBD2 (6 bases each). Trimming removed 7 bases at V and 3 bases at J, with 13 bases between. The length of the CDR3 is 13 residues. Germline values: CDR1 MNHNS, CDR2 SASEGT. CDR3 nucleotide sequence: TGTGCCAGCACTCGGGGGCTCCACTACGAGCAGTACTTC. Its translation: CASTRGLHYEQYF.